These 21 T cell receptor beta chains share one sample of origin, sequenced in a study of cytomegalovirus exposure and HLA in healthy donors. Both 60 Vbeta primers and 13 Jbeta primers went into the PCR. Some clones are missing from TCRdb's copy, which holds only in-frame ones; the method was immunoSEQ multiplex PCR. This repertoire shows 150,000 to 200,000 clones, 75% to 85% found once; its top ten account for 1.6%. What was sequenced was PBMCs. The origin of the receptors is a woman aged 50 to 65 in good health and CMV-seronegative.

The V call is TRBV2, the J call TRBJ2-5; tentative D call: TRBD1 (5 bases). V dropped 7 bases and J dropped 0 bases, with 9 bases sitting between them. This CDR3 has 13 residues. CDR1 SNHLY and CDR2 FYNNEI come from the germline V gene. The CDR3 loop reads CASMGPNQETQYF. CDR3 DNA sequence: TGTGCCAGCATGGGGCCAAACCAAGAGACCCAGTACTTC.

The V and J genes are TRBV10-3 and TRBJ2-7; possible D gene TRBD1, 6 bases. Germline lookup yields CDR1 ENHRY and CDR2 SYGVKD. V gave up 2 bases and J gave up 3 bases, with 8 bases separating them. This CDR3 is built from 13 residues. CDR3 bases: TGTGCCATCAGTGAGGGCAGGGGCTACGAGCAGTACTTC. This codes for CAISEGRGYEQYF.

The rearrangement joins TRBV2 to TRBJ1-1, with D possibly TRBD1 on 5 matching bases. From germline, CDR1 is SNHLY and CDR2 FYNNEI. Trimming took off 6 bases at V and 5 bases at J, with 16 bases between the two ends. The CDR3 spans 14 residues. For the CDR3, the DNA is TGTGCCAGCAGAACGGCTCCGGGGGGGACTGAAGCTTTCTTT. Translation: CASRTAPGGTEAFF.

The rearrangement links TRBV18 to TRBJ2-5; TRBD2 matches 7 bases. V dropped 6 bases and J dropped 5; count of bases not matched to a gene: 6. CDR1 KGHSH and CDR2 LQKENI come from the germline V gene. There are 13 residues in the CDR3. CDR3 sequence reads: CASSRMGGETQYF. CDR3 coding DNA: TGTGCCAGCTCCCGAATGGGAGGGGAGACCCAGTACTTC.

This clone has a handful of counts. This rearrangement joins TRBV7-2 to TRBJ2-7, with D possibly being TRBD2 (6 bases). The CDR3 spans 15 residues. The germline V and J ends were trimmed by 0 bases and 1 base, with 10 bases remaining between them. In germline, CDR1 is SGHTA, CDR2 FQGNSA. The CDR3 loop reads CASSLALGGSYEQYF. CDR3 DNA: TGTGCCAGCAGCTTAGCGTTGGGGGGTTCCTACGAGCAGTACTTC.

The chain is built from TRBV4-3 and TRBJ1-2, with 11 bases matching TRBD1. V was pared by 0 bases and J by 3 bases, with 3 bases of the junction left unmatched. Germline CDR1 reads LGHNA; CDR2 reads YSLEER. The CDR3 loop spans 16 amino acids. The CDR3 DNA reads TGCGCCAGCAGCCAAGAACTGGGACAGGGGGACTATGGCTACACCTTC. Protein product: CASSQELGQGDYGYTF.

CDR3 in amino acids: CASSLGDTDNQPQHF. The CDR3, as DNA: TGTGCCAGCAGCTTAGGGGACACAGACAATCAGCCCCAGCATTTT. The genes are TRBV7-2 and TRBJ1-5, with a tentative D call TRBD1 (6 bases). V was cut by 1 base and J by 3 bases, with 10 bases left in between. This CDR3 has 15 amino acids. Germline V gene lookup returns CDR1 SGHTA and CDR2 FQGNSA.

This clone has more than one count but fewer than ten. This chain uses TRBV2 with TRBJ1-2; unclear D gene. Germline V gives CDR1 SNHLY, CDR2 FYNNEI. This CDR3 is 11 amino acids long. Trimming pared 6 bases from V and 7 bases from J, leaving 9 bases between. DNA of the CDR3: TGTGCCAGCAGACTTACAGCTGGCTACACCTTC. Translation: CASRLTAGYTF.

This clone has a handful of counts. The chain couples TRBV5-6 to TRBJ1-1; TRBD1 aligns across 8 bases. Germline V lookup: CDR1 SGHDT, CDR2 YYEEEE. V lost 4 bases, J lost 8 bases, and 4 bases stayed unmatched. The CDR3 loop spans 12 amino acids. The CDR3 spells CASSLRGREAFF. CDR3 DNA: TGTGCCAGCAGCCTCAGGGGGCGAGAAGCTTTCTTT.

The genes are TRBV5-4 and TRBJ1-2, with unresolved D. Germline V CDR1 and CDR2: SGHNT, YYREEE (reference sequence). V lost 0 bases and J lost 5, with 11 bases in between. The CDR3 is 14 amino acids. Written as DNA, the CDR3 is TGTGCCAGCAGCTTGGCCTCCGAAACTTATGGCTACACCTTC. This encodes CASSLASETYGYTF.

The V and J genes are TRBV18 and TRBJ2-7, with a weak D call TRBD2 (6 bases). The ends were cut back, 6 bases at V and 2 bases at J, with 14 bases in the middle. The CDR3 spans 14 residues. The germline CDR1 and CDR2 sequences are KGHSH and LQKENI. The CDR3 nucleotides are TGTGCCAGCTCGGGCGGGGACGGACCCTACGAGCAGTACTTC. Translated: CASSGGDGPYEQYF.

As DNA, the CDR3 is TGTGCCAGCAACAGGAGGGAACTTAATGAAAAACTGTTTTTT. Its translation is CASNRRELNEKLFF. The rearrangement uses TRBV4-2 and TRBJ1-4, with D tentatively TRBD1 (5 bases). V lost 7 bases and J 4 bases, leaving 13 bases between the germline ends. Germline values: CDR1 LGHNA, CDR2 YNFKEQ. The CDR3 has 14 amino acids.

This chain's CDR3 is CASSPRLAGGGYEQFF. DNA for the CDR3: TGTGCCAGCAGCCCCCGGCTAGCGGGGGGGGGATATGAGCAGTTCTTC. The chain joins TRBV9 to TRBJ2-1, with 12 bases matching TRBD2. Germline CDR1 SGDLS, CDR2 YYNGEE. The CDR3 length is 16 residues. V lost 4 bases and J lost 8; bases outside the gene matches: 10.

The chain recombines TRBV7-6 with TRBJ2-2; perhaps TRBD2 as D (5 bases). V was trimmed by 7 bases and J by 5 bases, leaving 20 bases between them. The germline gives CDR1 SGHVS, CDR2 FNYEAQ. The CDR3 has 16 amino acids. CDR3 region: CASTRPVASKTGELFF. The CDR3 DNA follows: TGTGCCAGCACCCGCCCGGTGGCTAGCAAGACCGGGGAGCTGTTTTTT.

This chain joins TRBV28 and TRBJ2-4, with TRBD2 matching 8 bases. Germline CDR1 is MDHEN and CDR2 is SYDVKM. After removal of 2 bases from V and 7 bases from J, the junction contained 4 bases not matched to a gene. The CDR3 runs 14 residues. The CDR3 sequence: CASSLVGGRNIQYF. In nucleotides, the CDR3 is TGTGCCAGCAGTTTAGTGGGCGGGAGGAACATTCAGTACTTC.

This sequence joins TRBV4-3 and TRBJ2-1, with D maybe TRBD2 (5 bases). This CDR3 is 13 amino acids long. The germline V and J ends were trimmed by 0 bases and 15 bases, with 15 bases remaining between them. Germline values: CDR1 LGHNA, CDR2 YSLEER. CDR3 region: CASSQDKASLAFF. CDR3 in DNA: TGCGCCAGCAGCCAAGATAAGGCTAGCCTGGCGTTCTTC.

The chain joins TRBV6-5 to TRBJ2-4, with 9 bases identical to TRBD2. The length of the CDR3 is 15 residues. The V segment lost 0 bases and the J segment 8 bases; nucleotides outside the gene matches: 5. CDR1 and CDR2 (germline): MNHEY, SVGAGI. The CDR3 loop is CASSYSNSGSYIQYF. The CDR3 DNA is TGTGCCAGCAGTTACTCGAATAGCGGGAGTTACATTCAGTACTTC.

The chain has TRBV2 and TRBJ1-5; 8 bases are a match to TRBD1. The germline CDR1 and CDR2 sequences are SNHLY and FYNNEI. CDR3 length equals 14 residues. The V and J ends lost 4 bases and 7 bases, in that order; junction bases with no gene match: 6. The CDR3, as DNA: TGTGCCAGCAGTGGAGGACAGGGCCTCCAGCCCCAGCATTTT. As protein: CASSGGQGLQPQHF.

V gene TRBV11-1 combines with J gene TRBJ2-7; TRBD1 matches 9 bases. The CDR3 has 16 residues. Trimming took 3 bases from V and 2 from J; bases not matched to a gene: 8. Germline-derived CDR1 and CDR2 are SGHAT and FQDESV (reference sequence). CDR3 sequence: CASSFHRGLAPYEQYF. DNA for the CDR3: TGTGCCAGCAGCTTCCACAGGGGGCTGGCCCCCTACGAGCAGTACTTC. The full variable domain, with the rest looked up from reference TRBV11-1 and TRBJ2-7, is EAEVAQSPRYKITEKSQAVAFWCDPISGHATLYWYRQILGQGPELLVQFQDESVVDDSQLPKDRFSAERLKGVDSTLKIQPAELGDSAMYLCASSFHRGLAPYEQYFGPGTRLTVT.

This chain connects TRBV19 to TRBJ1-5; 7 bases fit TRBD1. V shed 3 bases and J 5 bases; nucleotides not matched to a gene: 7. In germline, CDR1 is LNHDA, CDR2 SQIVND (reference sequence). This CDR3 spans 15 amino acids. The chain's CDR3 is CASSMVNRGDQPQHF. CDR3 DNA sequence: TGTGCCAGTAGTATGGTTAACAGGGGTGATCAGCCCCAGCATTTT.

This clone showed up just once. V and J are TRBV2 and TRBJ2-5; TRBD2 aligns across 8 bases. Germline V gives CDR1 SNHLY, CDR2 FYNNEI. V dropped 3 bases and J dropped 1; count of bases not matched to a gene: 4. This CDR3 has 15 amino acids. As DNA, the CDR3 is TGTGCCAGCAGTGATAGGCGGGAGGCCCAAGAGACCCAGTACTTC. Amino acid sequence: CASSDRREAQETQYF.